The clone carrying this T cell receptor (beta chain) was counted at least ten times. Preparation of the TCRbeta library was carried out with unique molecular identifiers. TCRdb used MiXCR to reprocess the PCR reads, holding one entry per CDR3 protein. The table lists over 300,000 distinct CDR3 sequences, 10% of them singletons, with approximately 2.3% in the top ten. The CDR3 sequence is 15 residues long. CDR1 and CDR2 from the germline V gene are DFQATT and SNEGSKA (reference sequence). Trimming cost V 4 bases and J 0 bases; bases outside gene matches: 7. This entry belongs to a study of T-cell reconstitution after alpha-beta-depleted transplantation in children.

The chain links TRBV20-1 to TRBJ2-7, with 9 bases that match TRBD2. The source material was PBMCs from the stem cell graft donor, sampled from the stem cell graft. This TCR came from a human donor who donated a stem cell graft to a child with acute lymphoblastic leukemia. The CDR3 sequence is CSAITLAGFSYEQYF. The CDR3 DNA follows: TGCAGTGCTATCACACTAGCGGGCTTCTCCTACGAGCAGTACTTC.